Detailed here is one TCR beta chain. This clone has more than one count but fewer than ten. Its antigen specificity is not known. Base qualities are not at hand, and no much larger clone is one base apart. The sample is drawn from a study of cytomegalovirus exposure and HLA in healthy donors (dated 2017 in TCRdb). In terms of the full investigation: According to an earlier analysis of a few hundred of the donors, about 170 million T cells yielded 95 million to 140 million unique TCR beta sequences and roughly 280 Gb of sequence data. Along with the approximately 600-subject first cohort, a separate validation cohort of more than 90 different subjects was used. In the later analysis, no new phenotypic data were used to find candidate immune exposures; instead, reliance was placed on TCR beta sequences and their occurrence across donors. In an earlier analysis of roughly 580 of the donors, high-throughput TCR beta sequencing was used to judge whether each TCR beta V gene segment behaved as functional or pseudogenic. Among 398 genotyped donors of the cohort, an average of around 240,000 unique TCR beta nucleotide sequences were sequenced per donor, approximately 20% of them non-productive. The study aimed to test whether signatures of past pathogen exposure could be identified by cataloging public T cell receptors. The number of donors typed differed by locus, with about 620-630 for A, B, C, DRB1 and DQB1, around 500 for DQA1, 600 to 610 for DPA1, and some 450 for DPB1. Roughly 300 gigabases of sequencing data and approximately 92 million unique TCR sequences made up an early release that covered about 640 HLA-typed donors. In a later genetic analysis, genome-wide SNP genotypes for about three fifths of the roughly 670 donors were used, and that subset was treated as a discovery cohort. Class I and class II HLA loci were covered by the typing at four-digit resolution. The genetic ancestry cluster associated with self-reported Caucasian donors included over 65% of the 398 genotyped donors. Donor age, sex, ethnicity and CMV serostatus were collected together with the repertoire data. To predict cytomegalovirus infection status, the study brought together high-throughput TCR immunosequencing, statistical association of individual TCRs with disease status, and machine learning. A later analysis re-examined previously published TCR beta repertoires from more than 550 donors and added high-resolution HLA genotyping to investigate patterns of TCR occurrence. Using immunosequencing, the study profiled T cell repertoires from some 670 subjects and related those repertoires to cytomegalovirus serostatus. Every discovery cohort repertoire had been produced on one sequencing platform. Several DR-DQ haplotypes were treated as single units for association and clustering because of strong linkage in the cohort. The investigation overall reported the following: The only immune exposure information available for the cohort was CMV serostatus. A further reported finding was that TCR beta sequences accurately predicted the HLA-A and HLA-B alleles for most subjects in the first cohort. Compared with the roughly 710-donor mean, donors in an Asian-associated ancestry cluster had fewer N-insertions in productive TCRs, according to a later genetic analysis. An earlier analysis of around 500 of the donors showed that most TCR beta V segments appeared in productive rearrangements either about 87% or about 30% of the time, which broadly matched IMGT annotations. When HLA alleles, especially DR and DQ, strongly co-occurred, TCR associations were difficult to assign to individual alleles. The study gave a list of roughly 150 TCR beta chains associated with cytomegalovirus. A later analysis found that HLA-associated TCR beta chains were more clonally expanded and had lower generation probabilities than equally common non-associated chains. Cytomegalovirus status was reported to be diagnosed by the classifier with high specificity and sensitivity in both the original and validation cohorts. It was suggested by the authors that the approach could potentially be generalized to other disease states and immunological phenotypes. Because HLA typing was missing for some donors at each locus, association tests included only the typed subset. Specific HLA alleles were associated with 15,000 to 20,000 TCR beta sequences at a false discovery rate of 0.05 in a later analysis. Linkage disequilibrium might explain the correlated functional status among segregating V segments, but an unknown experimental factor could not be excluded. Presence/absence analyses assumed roughly uniform sequencing depth across donors, an assumption that may not hold. Most CMV-associated TCR beta chains appeared to be HLA-restricted in a later analysis, and the HLA associations seemed to be driven largely by CMV exposure. Most TCR sequences were seen in very few donors, while some public TCRs were found in many individuals. In vitro tests confirmed that three of the cytomegalovirus-associated TCR beta chains recognize cytomegalovirus antigens. A later analysis found that TCR association rates varied across HLA loci, with DRB1 alleles showing the most associated TCRs and HLA-C alleles the fewest. Only TCR beta chains were sequenced in this cohort, and the absence of alpha or paired-chain data limited detectable features. According to a later analysis, parvovirus B19, influenza, CMV and Epstein-Barr virus appeared linked to several top co-occurrence clusters. Because counts were too low, some 17 rarely observed V segments, including chromosome 9 orphons, were excluded from the earlier analysis of some 590 of the donors. V-gene and J-gene trimming of TCR beta chains was associated with a missense DCLRE1C variant in a later genetic analysis, and the association was replicated in an independent cohort. A group of highly shared sequence variants was considered likely to be a technical artifact of the sequencing pipeline.

The library was obtained by the immunoSEQ multiplex PCR assay. For the multiplex PCR, a mixture combining 60 forward primers for TCR Vbeta segments and 13 reverse primers for TCR Jbeta segments was used. The CDR3 region of rearranged TCR beta genes was amplified from genomic DNA by a multiplex PCR assay. Amplified TCR beta libraries were sequenced as 87-base-pair reads on the Illumina HiSeq System. Under the source paper's analysis protocol: In a later analysis, some 80 million unique TCR beta chains were counted across the 650 to 700 repertoires, and roughly 10 million of these chains were shared by at least two donors. Raw reads were error-corrected and collapsed into unique sequences with a nearest-neighbor algorithm that merged closely related sequences to remove PCR and sequencing errors. CDR3 sequences were aligned to IMGT reference sequences to assign V, D and J gene segments. Each retained sequence needed at least a six-nucleotide match to both a V gene segment and a J gene segment. Rearrangements were classified as productive when the CDR3 lacked stop codons and remained in frame with V and J, and all other rearrangements were classified as non-productive. Following IMGT convention, CDR3 was defined as the stretch from the second conserved V-encoded cysteine up to the conserved J-encoded phenylalanine. The earlier analysis of more than 450 of the donors excluded sequences that lacked an unambiguous match to a single V gene segment. An earlier analysis of 500 to 600 of the donors classified V segments as functional when productive rearrangements were above 56.7% and as segregating when the standard deviation between donors was above 5%. To diagnose cytomegalovirus status from the catalog of TCR beta chain sequences, a statistical classification framework was built. In a later analysis, V and J genes were assigned by comparing TCR nucleotide sequences against IMGT/GENE-DB human TR gene sequences. In a later analysis, CDR3 sequences and most-parsimonious VDJ recombination scenarios were assigned using the TCRdist pipeline. A later analysis defined each TCR beta chain by its CDR3 amino acid sequence plus V-gene family, and excluded reads lacking a unique V-gene family. To address suspected cross-contamination and a sequencing artifact, a later analysis removed 592 highly shared, low-generation-probability nucleotide sequences. A later analysis calculated a clonal expansion index for each public chain from normalized within-repertoire ranks of inferred template counts. Generation probabilities in a later analysis came from a VDJ recombination model fitted to out-of-frame rearrangements, and those results were checked against IGoR. A later analysis scored TCR-TCR, TCR-HLA and TCR-CMV co-occurrence with hypergeometric tests, applying a repertoire-size bias correction to TCR pairs. In a later analysis, false discovery rates were estimated by permuting HLA or CMV assignments 20 times. A later analysis grouped co-occurring TCRs with DBSCAN, adding TCRdist sequence similarity when clustering within HLA-allele-positive subsets. Co-occurrence clustering excluded repertoires with fewer than 30,000 or more than 120,000 public chains, plus five with anomalous nucleotide sharing. This immuneACCESS table, as held by TCRdb, lists in-frame sequences with V and J called but not all clones. Of the missing ones, under half trace to an unresolved V gene in checked studies; the others have no known cause. The DNA was the basis for D and trimming; V, J and clone size are from that table. The sample records 120,000 or so clones, roughly 68% of which are singletons. In total, the top ten clones hold approximately 6% of the sample.

The cohort comprised some 680 healthy bone marrow donors. At the time of sampling, every cohort member was nominally healthy, though immune exposures that went unrecorded were likely present. The donor was CMV seropositive and belonged to the group of 250 to 300 seropositive cohort members. Each donor provided a peripheral blood sample, and peripheral blood mononuclear cells were used for TCR beta sequencing. The Qiagen DNeasy Blood Extraction Kit was used to extract genomic DNA from the blood cell samples. The sample taken for sequencing was PBMCs. This TCR was recovered from a woman between 50 and 59 years old in good health and CMV-seropositive.

The base sequence is TGTGCCAGCAGCTTAAGACCTAGCGGGGGGCAAGAGACCCAGTACTTC. Its amino acids are CASSLRPSGGQETQYF. Recombination joined TRBV7-7 with TRBJ2-5; 11 bases in between match TRBD2. Spanning cysteine to phenylalanine, the CDR3 consists of 16 amino acids. The retained sequence is limited to the CDR3, 48 bases, with the frame set at the first base. For CDR1 and CDR2, the germline V gene (reference sequence) lists SSHAT and FNYEAQ. V trim: 2 bases; J trim: 2 bases; unmatched bases: 4.